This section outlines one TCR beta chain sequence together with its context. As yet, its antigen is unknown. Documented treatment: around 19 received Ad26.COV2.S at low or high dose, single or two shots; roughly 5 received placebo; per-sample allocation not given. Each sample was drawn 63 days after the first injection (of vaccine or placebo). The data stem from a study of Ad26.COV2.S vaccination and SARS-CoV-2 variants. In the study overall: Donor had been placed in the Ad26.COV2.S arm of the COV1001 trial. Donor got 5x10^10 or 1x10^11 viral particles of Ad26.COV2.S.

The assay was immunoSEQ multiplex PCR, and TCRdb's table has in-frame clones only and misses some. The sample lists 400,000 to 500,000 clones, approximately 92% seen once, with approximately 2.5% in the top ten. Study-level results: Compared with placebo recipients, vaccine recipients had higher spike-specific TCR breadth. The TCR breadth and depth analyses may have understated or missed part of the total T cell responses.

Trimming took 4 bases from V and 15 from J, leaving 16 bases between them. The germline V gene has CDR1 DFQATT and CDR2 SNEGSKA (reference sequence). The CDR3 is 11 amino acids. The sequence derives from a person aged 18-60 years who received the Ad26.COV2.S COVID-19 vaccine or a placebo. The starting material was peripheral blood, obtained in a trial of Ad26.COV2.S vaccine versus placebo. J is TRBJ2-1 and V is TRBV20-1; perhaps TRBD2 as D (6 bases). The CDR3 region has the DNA TGCAGTGCTACCAATCTAGCGTCCCGGTTCTTC. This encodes CSATNLASRFF.